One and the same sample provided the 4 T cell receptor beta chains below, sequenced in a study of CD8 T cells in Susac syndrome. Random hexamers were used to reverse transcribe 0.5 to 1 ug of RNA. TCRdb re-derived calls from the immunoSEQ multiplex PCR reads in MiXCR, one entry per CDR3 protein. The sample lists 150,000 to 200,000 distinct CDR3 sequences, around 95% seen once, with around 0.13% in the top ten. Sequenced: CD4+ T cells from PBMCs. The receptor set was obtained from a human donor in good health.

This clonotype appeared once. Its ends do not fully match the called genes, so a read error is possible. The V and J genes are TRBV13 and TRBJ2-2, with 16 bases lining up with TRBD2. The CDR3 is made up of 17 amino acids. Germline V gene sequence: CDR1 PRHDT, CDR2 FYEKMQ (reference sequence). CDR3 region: CASSVSGTSGGAGELFF. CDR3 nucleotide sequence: TGTGCCAGCAGCGTATCCGGGACTAGCGGGGGGGCCGGAGAGCTGTTTTTT. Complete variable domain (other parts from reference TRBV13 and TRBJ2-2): AAGVIQSPRHLIKEKRETATLKCYPIPRHDTVYWYQQGPGQDPQFLISFYEKMQSDKGSIPDRFSAQQFSDYHSELNMSSLELGDSALYFCASSVSGTSGGAGELFFGEGSRLTVL.

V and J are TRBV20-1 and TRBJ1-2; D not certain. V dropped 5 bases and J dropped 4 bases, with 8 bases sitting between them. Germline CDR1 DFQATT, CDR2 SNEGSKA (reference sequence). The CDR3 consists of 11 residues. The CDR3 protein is CSAAGRYGYTF. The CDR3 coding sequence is TGCAGTGCTGCGGGCCGCTATGGCTACACCTTC.

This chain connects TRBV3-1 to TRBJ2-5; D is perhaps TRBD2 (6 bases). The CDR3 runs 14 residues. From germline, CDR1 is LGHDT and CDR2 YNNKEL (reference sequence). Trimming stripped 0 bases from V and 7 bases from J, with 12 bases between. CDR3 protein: CASSQDLRRGTQYF. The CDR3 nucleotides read TGTGCCAGCAGCCAAGATCTGAGGAGGGGGACCCAGTACTTC.

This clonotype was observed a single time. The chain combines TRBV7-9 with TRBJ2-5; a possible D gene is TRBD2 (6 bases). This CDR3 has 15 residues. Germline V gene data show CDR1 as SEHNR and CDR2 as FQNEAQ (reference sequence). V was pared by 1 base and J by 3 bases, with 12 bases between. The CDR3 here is CASSLVSAGKETQYF. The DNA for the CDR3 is TGTGCCAGCAGCTTAGTCTCTGCGGGAAAAGAGACCCAGTACTTC.